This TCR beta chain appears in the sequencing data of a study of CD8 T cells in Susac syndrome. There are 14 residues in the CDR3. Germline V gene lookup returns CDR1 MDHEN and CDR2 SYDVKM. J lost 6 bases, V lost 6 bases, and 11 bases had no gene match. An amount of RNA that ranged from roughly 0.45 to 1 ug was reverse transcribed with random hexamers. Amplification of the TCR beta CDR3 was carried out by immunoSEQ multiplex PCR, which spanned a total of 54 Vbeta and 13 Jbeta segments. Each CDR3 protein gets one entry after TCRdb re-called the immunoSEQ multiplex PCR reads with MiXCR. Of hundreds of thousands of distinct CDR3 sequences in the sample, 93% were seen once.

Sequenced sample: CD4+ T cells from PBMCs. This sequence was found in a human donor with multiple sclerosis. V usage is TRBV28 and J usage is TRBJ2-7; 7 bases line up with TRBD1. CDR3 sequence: CASSPIDRVPEQYF. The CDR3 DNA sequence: TGTGCCAGCAGCCCTATCGACAGGGTCCCCGAGCAGTACTTC.